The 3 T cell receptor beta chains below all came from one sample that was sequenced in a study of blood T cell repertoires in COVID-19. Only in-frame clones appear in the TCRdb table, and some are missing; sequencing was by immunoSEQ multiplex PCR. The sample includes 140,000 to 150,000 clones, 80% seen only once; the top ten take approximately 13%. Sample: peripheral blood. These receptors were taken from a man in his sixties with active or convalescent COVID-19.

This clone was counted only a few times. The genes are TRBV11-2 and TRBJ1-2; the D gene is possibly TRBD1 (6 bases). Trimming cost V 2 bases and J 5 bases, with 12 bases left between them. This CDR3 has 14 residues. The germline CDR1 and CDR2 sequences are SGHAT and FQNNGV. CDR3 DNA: TGTGCCAGCAGCTTATTACGGACAGCGTATGGCTACACCTTC. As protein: CASSLLRTAYGYTF.

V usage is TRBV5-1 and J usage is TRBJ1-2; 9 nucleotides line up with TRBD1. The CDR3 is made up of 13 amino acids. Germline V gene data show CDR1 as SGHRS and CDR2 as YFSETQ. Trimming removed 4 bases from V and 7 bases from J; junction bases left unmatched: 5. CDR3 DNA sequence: TGCGCCAGCAGCCTGGGACAGGGTCGTGGCTACACCTTC. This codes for CASSLGQGRGYTF.

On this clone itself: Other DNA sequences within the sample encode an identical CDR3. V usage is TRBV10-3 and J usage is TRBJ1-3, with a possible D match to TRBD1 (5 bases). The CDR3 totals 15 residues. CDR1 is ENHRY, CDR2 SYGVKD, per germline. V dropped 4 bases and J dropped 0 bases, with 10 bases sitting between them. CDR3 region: CAISGSGHSGNTIYF. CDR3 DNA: TGTGCCATCAGTGGCTCAGGACACTCTGGAAACACCATATATTTT.